This T cell receptor beta chain was documented in a study of shared clonotypes between healthy human individuals. V gave up 8 bases and J gave up 3 bases; unmatched junction bases: 14. This CDR3 has 17 residues. Germline V gene lookup returns CDR1 WNHNN and CDR2 SYGVQD (reference sequence). Only in-frame clones appear in the TCRdb table, and some are missing; sequencing was by immunoSEQ multiplex PCR. The sample lists 1 million to 1.2 million clones, around three quarters occurring once. The chain carries TRBV10-1 and TRBJ2-1, with 9 bases lining up with TRBD2. The specimen was memory CD4+ T cells from PBMCs. Subset indicated: CD45RA-negative fraction. The TCR was taken from a man in his late teens or twenties in good health. Some clones in this sample may be carry-over from other donors' samples. The CDR3 is CASERRDLAGLYNEQFF. Here the CDR3 DNA reads TGCGCCAGCGAACGACGGGATCTAGCGGGACTCTACAATGAGCAGTTCTTC.